The sequence of this T cell receptor beta chain was determined in a study of shared clonotypes between healthy human individuals. Across the whole study: With ages of 18 to 49, the donors were a couple of women and a few men.

The study's findings and limits: Sharing of clonotypes among donors was expected to vary with sequencing depth.

Generated by immunoSEQ multiplex PCR, the TCRdb table keeps only in-frame clones and is missing some. The sample lists some 500,000 clones, 90% to 96% occurring once. Into CD45RA+ naive and CD45RA-negative memory subsets, the CD4+ cells were split. Germline V gene lookup returns CDR1 SGHAT and CDR2 FQDESV (reference sequence). The CDR3 is 16 amino acids. The V end was cut by 0 bases, the J end by 8 bases, with 16 bases between. The count of this clone is one. Its target is not known. Specimen: naive CD4+ T cells sorted from blood. Subset specified: CD45RA+ positively selected. The receptor was isolated from a woman younger than 45 in good health. The genes are TRBV11-1 and TRBJ1-4; D is ambiguous. Written as DNA, the CDR3 is TGTGCCAGCAGCTTAGCTCGGAACACCGAAGGGGAAAAACTGTTTTTT. It codes for CASSLARNTEGEKLFF.